This T cell receptor beta chain was identified during a study of blood T cell repertoires in COVID-19. Whole-study context: Acute and convalescent COVID-19 samples came from the United States, Italy and Spain.

Data came from immunoSEQ multiplex PCR; TCRdb stores just in-frame clones and leaves some out. This table holds a few hundred thousand clones, approximately 86% found once. The CDR3 runs to 14 residues. J lost 9 bases, V lost 3 bases, and 10 bases had no gene match. Germline lookup yields CDR1 SQVTM and CDR2 ANQGSEA. The sample consisted of peripheral blood. The chain employs TRBV29-1 and TRBJ2-1; 8 bases are a match to TRBD2. The TCR originated in a man older than 75 with acute or convalescent COVID-19. The CDR3 nucleotides are TGCAGCGTTGATCGAGGACTAGCTAATGGTGAGCAGTTCTTC. Encoded protein: CSVDRGLANGEQFF.